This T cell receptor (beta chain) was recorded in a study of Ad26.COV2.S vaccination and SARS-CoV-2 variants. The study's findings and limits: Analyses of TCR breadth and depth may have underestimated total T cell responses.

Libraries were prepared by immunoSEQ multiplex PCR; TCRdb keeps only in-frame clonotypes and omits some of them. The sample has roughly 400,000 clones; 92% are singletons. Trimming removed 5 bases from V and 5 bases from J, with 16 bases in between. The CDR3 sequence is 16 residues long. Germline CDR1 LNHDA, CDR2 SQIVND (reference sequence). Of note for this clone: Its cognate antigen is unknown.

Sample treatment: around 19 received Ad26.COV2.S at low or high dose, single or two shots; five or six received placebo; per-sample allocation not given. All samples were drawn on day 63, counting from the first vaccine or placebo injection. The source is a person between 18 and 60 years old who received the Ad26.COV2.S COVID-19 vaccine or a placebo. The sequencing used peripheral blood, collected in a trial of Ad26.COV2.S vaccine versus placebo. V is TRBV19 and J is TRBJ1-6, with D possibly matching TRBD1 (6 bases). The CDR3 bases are TGTGCCAGTAGTCCGGAGAACAGGGTAAATAATTCACCCCTCCACTTT. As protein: CASSPENRVNNSPLHF.